This TCR beta chain came from a study of cytomegalovirus exposure and HLA in healthy donors. Germline V gene data show CDR1 as LNHDA and CDR2 as SQIVND (reference sequence). The V end was cut by 6 bases, the J end by 2 bases, with 11 bases between. The CDR3 is 14 amino acids. In its sample, this clone was seen a few times. PCR amplification relied on 60 Vbeta primers (plus 13 Jbeta primers). The data were produced by immunoSEQ multiplex PCR, yet TCRdb's version contains in-frame clones alone and is incomplete. The sample lists over 150,000 clones, 60% to 85% occurring once. The V gene is TRBV19, the J gene TRBJ1-5, with a weak D call TRBD1 (5 bases). The receptor comes from a girl aged 5 to 17 in good health and CMV-seropositive. The source material was PBMCs. The CDR3 loop is CASRWGGGNQPQHF. CDR3 bases: TGTGCCAGTAGGTGGGGGGGTGGCAATCAGCCCCAGCATTTT.